A selection of T cell receptor beta chains follows, all from one sample in a study of cytomegalovirus exposure and HLA in healthy donors. Clones were sequenced by immunoSEQ multiplex PCR, and TCRdb holds only the in-frame ones, with some missing. The sample holds about 160,000 clones; nearly 80% are singletons and the top ten take roughly 3%. The sample was PBMCs. All receptors come from a woman in her 40s in good health and CMV-seronegative. The CDR3 runs from the conserved cysteine through the conserved F or W.

J gene | V gene | CDR3 protein
TRBJ2-1 | TRBV18 | CASSLSGGYNEQFF
TRBJ2-2 | TRBV9 | CASSAGTTGELFF
TRBJ2-7 | TRBV27 | CASSLTQGVYEQYF
TRBJ1-5 | TRBV2 | CASRWYRDSNQPQHF
TRBJ1-1 | TRBV6-5 | CASSYRRTEDTEAFF
TRBJ2-7 | TRBV6-5 | CASSPRDRESWKQYF
TRBJ1-1 | TRBV20-1 | CSPGTEAFF
TRBJ2-7 | TRBV28 | CASRRTGALYEQYF
TRBJ1-4 | TRBV19 | CASSPQGRANEKLFF
TRBJ2-2 | TRBV14 | CASSPHRQGSTGELFF
TRBJ1-4 | TRBV13 | CASSSRQEGNEKLFF
TRBJ2-2 | TRBV9 | CASSVGQFQNTGELFF
TRBJ2-5 | TRBV4-1 | CASSQDTRRETQYF
TRBJ2-1 | TRBV7-3 | CASSLRLAGDNEQFF
TRBJ2-1 | TRBV10-3 | CAISESGGSSYNEQFF
TRBJ2-2 | TRBV19 | CASSIDQGQGTGELFF
TRBJ2-1 | TRBV4-1 | CASSLPDGGENEQFF
TRBJ2-7 | TRBV6-1 | CASARIGSYEQYF
TRBJ2-7 | TRBV7-8 | CASSLWGGDYEQYF
TRBJ2-7 | TRBV29-1 | CSVEVGQGPLYEQYF
TRBJ2-3 | TRBV2 | CASSVEGMSDTQYF
TRBJ1-4 | TRBV6-1 | CASSESHRGGEKLFF
TRBJ1-6 | TRBV5-1 | CASSLAGTGKAYNSPLHF
TRBJ2-1 | TRBV7-2 | CASSLGLAGGNEQFF
TRBJ2-7 | TRBV15 | CATSRAGTGNAEQYF
TRBJ2-2 | TRBV11-2 | CASSFSGGFTGELFF
TRBJ1-1 | TRBV15 | CATSSFRGAGTEAFF
TRBJ2-2 | TRBV2 | CASSVRGSGELFF
TRBJ2-1 | TRBV6-1 | CASMTSGALEQFF
TRBJ2-7 | TRBV28 | CAHGSSYEQYF
TRBJ2-3 | TRBV4-1 | CASSQVGGRERLTDTQYF
TRBJ2-3 | TRBV28 | CASSLLAGYTDTQYF
TRBJ1-1 | TRBV6-5 | CASSSSLGNTEAFF
- | TRBV11-2 | CASSPRGTALYEQYF
TRBJ2-2 | TRBV4-1 | CASSQVFRGVGGELFF
TRBJ1-1 | TRBV7-9 | CASSTGEAQNTEAFF
TRBJ2-2 | TRBV15 | CATSEALSTGELFF
TRBJ1-1 | TRBV7-6 | CASSLFRTEEDLNTEAFF
TRBJ2-3 | TRBV7-8 | CASSFSAGTSTDTQYF
TRBJ1-6 | TRBV5-5 | CASSLSTDRVISPLHF
TRBJ1-1 | TRBV6-1 | CASSRTGNTEAFF
TRBJ1-2 | TRBV6-5 | CASSYVRQGTYYGYTF
TRBJ2-7 | TRBV7-9 | CASSLGGTGNYEQYF
TRBJ1-3 | TRBV6-6 | CASTQGYSGNTIYF
TRBJ2-1 | TRBV7-6 | CASSVLAGLHEQFF
TRBJ1-1 | TRBV6-1 | CASSPFRSTEAFF
TRBJ2-7 | TRBV10-3 | CAISSGQGDREQYF
TRBJ1-5 | TRBV6-5 | CASTPTGGGIGPQHF
TRBJ1-5 | TRBV19 | CASDNRGRPPGAQHF
TRBJ2-3 | TRBV5-8 | CASSLSQLAGGFNTQYF
TRBJ1-5 | TRBV28 | CASSSPHRGLQPQHF
TRBJ2-7 | TRBV29-1 | CSVGGRQSRGEQYF
TRBJ2-7 | TRBV27 | CASSETPTYEQYF
TRBJ1-2 | TRBV19 | CASSWGLGGYGYTF
TRBJ2-1 | TRBV28 | CASSFSTSFAVIF
TRBJ1-1 | TRBV5-6 | CASSLGQVNTEAFF
TRBJ2-3 | TRBV6-5 | CASSYSGGGTDTQYF
TRBJ2-7 | TRBV2 | CASRPGQGPYEQYF
TRBJ1-4 | TRBV6-5 | CASSFGVEEKLFF
TRBJ1-4 | TRBV28 | CASSLGPDSAYEKLFF